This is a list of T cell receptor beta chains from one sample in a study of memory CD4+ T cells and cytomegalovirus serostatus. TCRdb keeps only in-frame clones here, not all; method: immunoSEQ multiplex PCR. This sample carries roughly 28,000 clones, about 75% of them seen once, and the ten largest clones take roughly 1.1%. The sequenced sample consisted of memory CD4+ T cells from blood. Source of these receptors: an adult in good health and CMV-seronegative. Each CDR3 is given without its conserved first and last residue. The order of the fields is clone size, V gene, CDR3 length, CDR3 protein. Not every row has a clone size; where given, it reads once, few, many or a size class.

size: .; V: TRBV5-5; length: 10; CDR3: ASSSSNYGYT
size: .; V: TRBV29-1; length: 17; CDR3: SVPTSGGAFGLNTGELF
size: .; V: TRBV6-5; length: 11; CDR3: ASSDGPNYGYT
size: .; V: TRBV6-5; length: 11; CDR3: ASARDRGETQY
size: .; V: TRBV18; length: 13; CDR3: ASSLTRESSYEQC
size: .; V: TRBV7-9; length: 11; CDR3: ASSFSGRYEQY
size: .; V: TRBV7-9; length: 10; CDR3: ASSFSVTEAF
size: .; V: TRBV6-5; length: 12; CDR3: ASREGTRIGGYT
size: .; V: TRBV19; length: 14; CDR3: ASRMGERPGANVLT
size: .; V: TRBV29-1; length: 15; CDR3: SVRSSRLASSTDTQY
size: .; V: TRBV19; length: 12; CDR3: ASTGQGFTGELF
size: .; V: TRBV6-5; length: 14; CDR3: ASSYMGQSNGNTIY
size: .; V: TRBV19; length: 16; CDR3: ATLGFGLAGTSYNEQF
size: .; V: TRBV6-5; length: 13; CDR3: ASSYRGRPNTEAF
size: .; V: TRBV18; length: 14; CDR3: ASSPQGAGAKNIQY
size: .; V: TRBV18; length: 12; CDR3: ASSRGSGTTEQY
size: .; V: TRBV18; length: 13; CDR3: ASSPPGTVNTEAF
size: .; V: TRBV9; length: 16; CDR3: ASSTTSGRGWSAGELF
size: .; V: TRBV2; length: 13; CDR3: ASRGSGSSSYEQY
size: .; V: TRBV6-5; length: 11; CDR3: ASRYSGANVLT
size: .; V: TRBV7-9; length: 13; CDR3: ASSLGLQGANIQY
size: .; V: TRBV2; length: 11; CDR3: ASSLEAKNIQY
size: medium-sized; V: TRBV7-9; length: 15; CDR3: ASSRLGTGPEGQPQH